Following are 23 T cell receptor beta chains from one sample sequenced in a study of shared clonotypes between healthy human individuals. Sequenced by immunoSEQ multiplex PCR; TCRdb stores in-frame clones only, minus some. This table has over 2 million clones, about 90% appearing once. The specimen was naive CD4+ T cells from PBMCs. Subset given: CD45RA+ positively selected. The receptors shown here come from a man younger than 35 in good health. Some clones in this sample may be carry-over from other donors' samples.

The sample holds one count of this clone. This same CDR3 is encoded by further DNA sequences in the sample. The chain recombines TRBV6-5 with TRBJ1-4; possible D gene TRBD1, 5 bases. Germline V gives CDR1 MNHEY, CDR2 SVGAGI. The CDR3 spans 14 residues. Trimming removed 2 bases at V and 5 bases at J, with 9 bases between. This CDR3 is CASSYRDGNEKLFF. CDR3 DNA: TGTGCCAGCAGTTACCGGGACGGGAATGAAAAACTGTTTTTT.

In this sample, this clone turned up once. The chain is built from TRBV5-4 and TRBJ2-7, with a possible D match to TRBD2 (6 bases). CDR1 and CDR2 (germline): SGHNT, YYREEE (reference sequence). Trimming left V 6 bases short and J 4 bases short, with 23 bases between. This CDR3 region has 16 residues. CDR3 protein: CASTQNLADGFYEQYF. CDR3 DNA sequence: TGTGCCAGCACCCAGAACTTAGCGGATGGGTTTTACGAGCAGTACTTC.

The chain employs TRBV9 and TRBJ1-2, with D perhaps matching TRBD1 (5 bases). This CDR3 has 14 amino acids. Germline V CDR1 and CDR2: SGDLS, YYNGEE. This chain's CDR3 is CPTLEGQPSYGYTF. The CDR3 DNA reads as TGTCCCACCTTAGAGGGGCAACCAAGTTATGGCTACACCTTC.

In its sample, this clone was seen a few times. The chain combines TRBV18 with TRBJ1-1; no definite D call. Trimming removed 3 bases from V and 0 bases from J, with 11 bases in between. The CDR3 contains 15 residues. Germline V gene data show CDR1 as KGHSH and CDR2 as LQKENI. This CDR3 is CASSPSSLMNTEAFF. CDR3 DNA: TGTGCCAGCTCACCGAGCAGTCTTATGAACACTGAAGCTTTCTTT. The full variable domain, with the rest looked up from reference TRBV18 and TRBJ1-1, is NAGVMQNPRHLVRRRGQEARLRCSPMKGHSHVYWYRQLPEEGLKFMVYLQKENIIDESGMPKERFSAEFPKEGPSILRIQQVVRGDSAAYFCASSPSSLMNTEAFFGQGTRLTVV.

This chain connects TRBV7-3 to TRBJ2-3; 14 positions agree with TRBD2. Germline V gives CDR1 SGHTA, CDR2 FQGTGA. The V gene end was trimmed by 5 bases and the J gene end by 4 bases; junction bases not matched to a gene: 5. The length of the CDR3 is 16 residues. The DNA of the CDR3 is TGTGCCAGCAGCACGGGACTAGCGGGAGACGCAGATACGCAGTATTTT. It yields the protein CASSTGLAGDADTQYF.

The V and J genes are TRBV18 and TRBJ1-2, with 7 bases that match TRBD1. CDR3 length: 16 residues. Germline CDR1 KGHSH, CDR2 LQKENI. Trimming cost V 3 bases and J 4 bases; bases outside gene matches: 11. Written as DNA, the CDR3 is TGTGCCAGCTCACCGTCCGTGGGACAGCCTCCCTATGGCTACACCTTC. Translation gives CASSPSVGQPPYGYTF. Full variable domain (missing parts from reference TRBV18 and TRBJ1-2): NAGVMQNPRHLVRRRGQEARLRCSPMKGHSHVYWYRQLPEEGLKFMVYLQKENIIDESGMPKERFSAEFPKEGPSILRIQQVVRGDSAAYFCASSPSVGQPPYGYTFGSGTRLTVV.

This chain joins TRBV5-1 and TRBJ1-2; no firm D call. Trimming pared 4 bases from V and 8 bases from J, leaving 15 bases between. CDR3 length equals 13 residues. Germline loops: CDR1 SGHRS, CDR2 YFSETQ. CDR3 in amino acids: CASSPTPNDGYTF. Written as DNA, the CDR3 is TGCGCCAGCAGCCCAACCCCTAACGACGGCTACACCTTC.

The chain couples TRBV15 to TRBJ2-3; D is uncertain. The CDR3 contains 15 residues. V lost 1 base, J lost 4 bases, and 12 bases lay in between. Germline V gene data show CDR1 as LNHNV and CDR2 as YYDKDF (reference sequence). The CDR3 reads CATSRGLTGSDTQYF. The DNA of the CDR3 is TGTGCCACCAGCAGAGGCCTGACGGGCTCAGATACGCAGTATTTT.

The V gene is TRBV11-2, the J gene TRBJ2-3; 8 bases map to TRBD2. The trim removed 3 bases at V and 2 bases at J, leaving 13 bases unmatched. Germline values: CDR1 SGHAT, CDR2 FQNNGV. The CDR3 has 18 amino acids. CDR3 nucleotide sequence: TGTGCCAGCAGCTTTGGATTGTGGAGAGGACTAGCCACAGATACGCAGTATTTT. Its protein product is CASSFGLWRGLATDTQYF.

V usage is TRBV28 and J usage is TRBJ2-7; 8 nucleotides align to TRBD1. This CDR3 region has 15 residues. The V segment lost 6 bases and the J segment 3 bases; nucleotides outside the gene matches: 10. The germline gives CDR1 MDHEN, CDR2 SYDVKM. The CDR3 bases are TGTGCCAGCAGGGACGGGACAGGAGAGATCTACGAGCAGTACTTC. Protein product: CASRDGTGEIYEQYF.

The rearrangement joins TRBV4-3 to TRBJ1-6, with D unresolved. Germline values: CDR1 LGHNA, CDR2 YSLEER. V was clipped by 1 base and J by 10 bases, with 11 bases between them. This CDR3 has 14 residues. This CDR3 is CASSQVGRGSPLHF. The CDR3 region has the DNA TGCGCCAGCAGCCAAGTAGGACGGGGATCACCCCTCCACTTT.

This clone occurred once. The same CDR3 is also encoded by other DNA sequences in this sample. The V call is TRBV18, the J call TRBJ2-5, with 7 bases aligning to TRBD1. The V segment lost 1 base and the J segment 1 base; nucleotides outside the gene matches: 3. Germline assignment: CDR1 KGHSH and CDR2 LQKENI. This CDR3 contains 15 residues. Here the CDR3 reads CASSPQQGTQETQYF. The CDR3 DNA reads as TGTGCCAGCTCACCACAACAGGGGACCCAAGAGACCCAGTACTTC.

This clone has just one count. V and J are TRBV28 and TRBJ2-7; D perhaps matches TRBD1 (6 bases). V was clipped by 5 bases and J by 1 base, with 9 bases between them. Germline values: CDR1 MDHEN, CDR2 SYDVKM. The length of the CDR3 is 13 residues. The CDR3 coding sequence is TGTGCCAGCAGTACAGGGTTATCCTACGAGCAGTACTTC. This translates into CASSTGLSYEQYF. Full variable domain (rest looked up from reference TRBV28 and TRBJ2-7): DVKVTQSSRYLVKRTGEKVFLECVQDMDHENMFWYRQDPGLGLRLIYFSYDVKMKEKGDIPEGYSVSREKKERFSLILESASTNQTSMYLCASSTGLSYEQYFGPGTRLTVT.

This clone was seen a single time. Other DNA variants within this sample encode the same CDR3. The gene calls are TRBV9 and TRBJ2-5, with 10 bases lining up with TRBD2. V lost 0 bases and J lost 5; bases outside the gene matches: 4. From germline, CDR1 is SGDLS and CDR2 YYNGEE. The CDR3 loop spans 15 amino acids. The DNA of the CDR3 is TGTGCCAGCAGCGTAGGGCTAGCGGGAGTGGAGACCCAGTACTTC. It translates to CASSVGLAGVETQYF.

The chain recombines TRBV15 with TRBJ1-3; D call uncertain. Between the trimmed V and J ends, which lost 0 bases and 9 bases, there was a span of 12 bases. CDR1 is LNHNV and CDR2 is YYDKDF in the germline V gene (reference sequence). This CDR3 contains 14 residues. Here the CDR3 reads CATSRDRQYGTIYF. In DNA form, the CDR3 reads TGTGCCACCAGCAGAGACCGGCAGTATGGCACCATATATTTT.

The chain joins TRBV4-2 to TRBJ2-7, with TRBD1 matching 7 bases. Germline CDR1 LGHNA, CDR2 YNFKEQ. There are 16 residues in the CDR3. Trimming took 3 bases from V and 2 from J; bases not matched to a gene: 10. CDR3 sequence: CASSHGLTGKPYEQYF. CDR3 in DNA: TGTGCCAGCAGCCACGGTCTGACAGGGAAACCCTACGAGCAGTACTTC.

V gene TRBV4-2 combines with J gene TRBJ1-1; 7 bases agree with TRBD1. This CDR3 region has 15 residues. Germline-derived CDR1 and CDR2 are LGHNA and YNFKEQ. V was clipped by 2 bases and J by 5 bases; unmatched bases: 8. CDR3 in amino acids: CASSQPDRDETEAFF. The CDR3 DNA is TGTGCCAGCAGCCAACCCGACAGGGATGAAACTGAAGCTTTCTTT.

The gene calls are TRBV27 and TRBJ2-7, with TRBD2 matching 8 bases. The CDR3 is 18 residues long. With V trimmed by 6 bases and J by 4 bases, 20 bases remained unmatched. Germline V gives CDR1 MNHEY, CDR2 SMNVEV (reference sequence). CDR3 sequence (DNA): TGTGCCAGCAGGACGGTATACGGGAGGGCTTATAAGGAATACGAGCAGTACTTC. Translated: CASRTVYGRAYKEYEQYF.

J is TRBJ1-2 and V is TRBV19; no clear D. The CDR3 has 15 residues. The germline gives CDR1 LNHDA, CDR2 SQIVND (reference sequence). Trimming stripped 5 bases from V and 2 bases from J, with 15 bases between. CDR3: CASSHPPRNNYGYTF. The CDR3, as DNA: TGTGCCAGTAGTCACCCGCCTAGAAACAACTATGGCTACACCTTC.

Details on this clone: Other DNA sequences in the sample encode the same CDR3. The gene calls are TRBV6-1 and TRBJ2-5; D not resolved. Germline V gives CDR1 MNHNS, CDR2 SASEGT. This CDR3 contains 12 residues. Trimming took 1 base from V and 3 from J, leaving 3 bases between them. As DNA, the CDR3 is TGTGCCAGCAGTGAAGTGGAAGAGACCCAGTACTTC. Translating gives CASSEVEETQYF.

CDR3 coding DNA: TGTGCCAGCTCACCCACCCGGGACAGCTCCTACGAGCAGTACTTC. This gives the protein CASSPTRDSSYEQYF. This sequence joins TRBV18 and TRBJ2-7; TRBD1 matches at 7 bases. There are 15 residues in the CDR3. CDR1 is KGHSH, CDR2 LQKENI, per germline. V shed 3 bases, J shed 0 bases, and the junction held 5 bases outside the gene matches.

The chain carries TRBV5-1 and TRBJ1-2; no definite D call. Trimming pared 7 bases from V and 1 base from J, leaving 8 bases between. This CDR3 spans 12 amino acids. CDR1 SGHRS and CDR2 YFSETQ come from the germline V gene. CDR3 sequence: CASADLNYGYTF. The CDR3 DNA reads TGCGCCAGCGCGGATCTTAACTATGGCTACACCTTC.

The chain links TRBV7-2 to TRBJ1-1, with a possible D match to TRBD1 (5 bases). Per germline, CDR1 SGHTA and CDR2 FQGNSA. The CDR3 consists of 14 residues. The V end lost 6 bases, the J end lost 1 base, and 12 bases lay between the germline ends. The CDR3 loop reads CASRVVGANTEAFF. CDR3 sequence (DNA): TGTGCCAGCAGGGTTGTAGGGGCGAACACTGAAGCTTTCTTT. The whole variable domain, filled in from reference TRBV7-2 and TRBJ1-1, reads GAGVSQSPSNKVTEKGKDVELRCDPISGHTALYWYRQSLGQGLEFLIYFQGNSAPDKSGLPSDRFSAERTGGSVSTLTIQRTQQEDSAVYLCASRVVGANTEAFFGQGTRLTVV.